The rows below give T cell receptor beta chains drawn from one sample of a study of low-dose radiotherapy and immunotherapy resistance in tumors. TCRdb fed the reads into MiXCR, producing one record per CDR3 protein. Of about 80,000 distinct CDR3 sequences detected, less than 20% appear once; the ten largest clones hold 1.3% to 1.5%. The sample consisted of PBMCs, taken after low-dose radiotherapy plus immunotherapy. The receptors were gathered from a male donor with prostate cancer. Both conserved end residues are part of each CDR3. A D gene is named only where the DNA matches it firmly. Size is omitted from some rows. Given values are once, few, many or a class for expanded clones.

TRBV6-2/TRBV6-3	TRBJ2-2	NA	15	many	TGTGCCAGCAGCCCAGTGGGGCTCGGAACCGGGGAGCTGTTTTTT	CASSPVGLGTGELFF
TRBV28	TRBJ2-3	TRBD2	13	few	TGTGCCAGCTGGACTAGCGGGAGGGATACGCAGTATTTT	CASWTSGRDTQYF
TRBV18	TRBJ1-5	TRBD1	15	many	TGTGCCAGCTCACCTGGGACAGGGGCTAATCAGCCCCAGCATTTT	CASSPGTGANQPQHF
TRBV6-1	TRBJ2-7	NA	16	many	TGTGCCAGCAGTGCGAACCTCGGGTTGGGCTCCTACGAGCAGTACTTC	CASSANLGLGSYEQYF
TRBV27	TRBJ1-5	NA	12	many	TGTGCCAGCAGTTTTCAGGGGCAGCCCCAGCATTTT	CASSFQGQPQHF
TRBV19	TRBJ1-1	TRBD1	15	many	TGTGCCAGTAGTATAGTCGGACAGGGGTCCACTGAAGCTTTCTTT	CASSIVGQGSTEAFF
TRBV7-9	TRBJ2-7	TRBD1	15	many	TGTGCCAGCAGCCGTATCCGGGACAGGGGATACGAGCAGTACTTC	CASSRIRDRGYEQYF
TRBV6-2/TRBV6-3	TRBJ2-7	NA	13	many	TGTGCCAGCAGTTACTCCCCAGAACACGAGCAGTACTTC	CASSYSPEHEQYF
TRBV2	TRBJ1-2	NA	12	many	TGTGCCAGCAAATACGGGGAACGTGGCTACACCTTC	CASKYGERGYTF
TRBV6-5	TRBJ2-7	TRBD1	13	many	TGTGCCAGCAGGGGGGGGACAGGGAACGAGCAGTACTTC	CASRGGTGNEQYF
TRBV9	TRBJ1-3	NA	15	many	TGTGCCAGCAGCGTAGAGGGAAAATCGTTTGACACCATATATTTT	CASSVEGKSFDTIYF
TRBV30	TRBJ1-5	NA	13	many	TGTGCCTGGAGTGTTATTAGCAATCAGCCCCAGCATTTT	CAWSVISNQPQHF
TRBV6-1	TRBJ1-1	NA	24	NA	NA	CASTNQTSLYFCASSWARSTEAFF
TRBV6-5	TRBJ2-3	TRBD2	14	many	TGTGCCATCAGAGCGGGAGGGGTTTCAGATACGCAGTATTTT	CAIRAGGVSDTQYF
TRBV5-1	TRBJ2-5	NA	15	many	TGCGCCAGCAGCTCGGCGGGATCACAACAAGAGACCCAGTACTTC	CASSSAGSQQETQYF
TRBV5-4	TRBJ2-7	NA	14	many	TGTGCCAGCAGTTCTGGCGGGGTGGTGCGGGAGCAGTACTTC	CASSSGGVVREQYF
TRBV25-1	TRBJ2-5	NA	14	NA	TGTGCCAGCAGTGAAGGGCCGCCCCGGGAGACCCAGTACTTC	CASSEGPPRETQYF
TRBV12-3/TRBV12-4	TRBJ2-2	NA	15	many	TGTGCCAGCATCCACCCGGCTCTCGTGTCCGGGGAGCTGTTTTTT	CASIHPALVSGELFF
TRBV28	TRBJ2-5	NA	14	many	TGTGCCAGCGCCCTCGGGGGTAACGGGGAGACCCAGTACTTC	CASALGGNGETQYF
TRBV30	TRBJ2-1	NA	14	many	TGTGCCTGGAGTCTTGGGACATACTACAATGAGCAGTTCTTC	CAWSLGTYYNEQFF
TRBV28	TRBJ1-1	NA	19	many	TGTGCCAGCAGTTTCCCATCGTCGAGGGGGTCACGAATGAACACTGAAGCTTTCTTT	CASSFPSSRGSRMNTEAFF
TRBV28	TRBJ2-1	NA	14	many	TGTGCCAGCAGTTTTGGGGGCAGGGGGGATGAGCAGTTCTTC	CASSFGGRGDEQFF
TRBV7-2	TRBJ2-3	TRBD1	18	many	TGTGCCAGCAGCTTAGGGGGGCCGGGACAGACCCCCACAGATACGCAGTATTTT	CASSLGGPGQTPTDTQYF
TRBV18	TRBJ2-2	TRBD1	15	many	TGTGCCAGCGCCCGGGACAGGAAAACTACCGGGGAGCTGTTTTTT	CASARDRKTTGELFF
TRBV27	TRBJ1-5	NA	12	many	TGTGCCAGCAGTTTCTACAATCAGCCCCAGCATTTT	CASSFYNQPQHF
TRBV7-2	TRBJ2-1	NA	17	many	TGTGCCAGCAGCTTAGTCCCTAGCGCGAGCTCCTACAATGAGCAGTTCTTC	CASSLVPSASSYNEQFF
TRBV28	TRBJ1-5	TRBD1	17	many	TGTGCCAGCAATGATCAGGGGGGGGGATATAGCAATCAGCCCCAGCATTTT	CASNDQGGGYSNQPQHF
TRBV20-1	TRBJ2-2	TRBD2	15	many	TGCAGTGCAGATCTAGCGGGAGGTAGAACCGGGGAGCTGTTTTTT	CSADLAGGRTGELFF
TRBV28	TRBJ2-2	TRBD1	15	many	TGTGCCAGCAGTTGGCCAGGGGGCAGGACCGGGGAGCTGTTTTTT	CASSWPGGRTGELFF